There are a few counts of the clone carrying this T cell receptor (beta chain). Its antigen is not identified. 5'RACE primed at constant segments yielded TCR alpha and TCR beta cDNA libraries bearing sample barcodes and UMIs. MiXCR, applied by TCRdb to the 5' RACE reads, yields one record per CDR3 protein. The sample consists of approximately 260,000 distinct CDR3 sequences, 15% to 20% of them appearing once. The data stem from a study of T-cell memory formation after mild COVID-19. Looking at the study overall: Among the donors, TCR clusters were largely specific to each donor.

Overall study results and limits: Clonal second-wave expansions that peaked on day 37 had unconfirmed SARS-CoV-2 specificity. That cross-reactive memory joined was suggested by some responding clones appearing in pre-infection memory.

Trimming took 4 bases from V and 9 from J; bases not matched to a gene: 3. CDR1 is LGHNA and CDR2 is YNFKEQ in the germline V gene. The CDR3 length is 14 residues. The chain carries TRBV4-2 and TRBJ1-6; 10 bases agree with TRBD1. This clonotype was sampled from a man younger than 35 who had mild COVID-19 (a few samples of this study predate the infection). Cell type and time point are not known. Specimen: PBMCs or a T cell subset sorted from them (not recorded which). CDR3 loop: CASSPGQGFSPLHF. The CDR3 bases are TGTGCCAGCAGCCCGGGACAGGGGTTTTCACCCCTCCACTTT.